Listed here are 17 T cell receptor beta chains from one sample, sequenced in a study of T cell responses to AZD1222 COVID-19 vaccine. Libraries were prepared by immunoSEQ multiplex PCR; TCRdb keeps only in-frame clonotypes and omits some of them. The table has tens of thousands of clones, more than 85% seen once; the top ten hold 28%. Sequences were derived from peripheral blood, sampled 28 days after the second AZD1222 dose. These receptor sequences come from an adult who received the AZD1222 COVID-19 vaccine.

J is TRBJ1-1 and V is TRBV7-9, with D unclear. This CDR3 spans 13 amino acids. Germline V lookup: CDR1 SEHNR, CDR2 FQNEAQ (reference sequence). The V and J ends lost 5 bases and 5 bases respectively, with 12 bases between them. As DNA, the CDR3 is TGTGCCAGCAGCCCTAACGGGAAGACTGAAGCTTTCTTT. It yields the protein CASSPNGKTEAFF.

The chain couples TRBV7-2 to TRBJ2-7; 9 nucleotides line up with TRBD2. Germline values: CDR1 SGHTA, CDR2 FQGNSA. This CDR3 spans 15 amino acids. V gave up 3 bases and J gave up 2 bases; unmatched junction bases: 5. The chain's CDR3 is CASSLLAGMAYEQYF. CDR3 bases: TGTGCCAGCAGCTTGCTAGCGGGAATGGCCTACGAGCAGTACTTC.

This chain connects TRBV19 to TRBJ1-2; TRBD1 might be the D (5 bases). The V gene lost 6 bases and the J gene lost 4 bases, with 15 bases spanning the gap. Germline CDR1 is LNHDA and CDR2 is SQIVND (reference sequence). CDR3 length: 14 amino acids. The CDR3 here is CASRKRQPLYGYTF. CDR3 sequence (DNA): TGTGCCAGTAGGAAAAGACAGCCTCTCTATGGCTACACCTTC.

This clone was recorded only once. The V call is TRBV14, the J call TRBJ2-7; a possible D gene is TRBD1 (6 bases). Trimming shortened V by 3 bases and J by 1 base, and 19 bases separated the two germline ends. The CDR3 sequence is 17 residues long. Per germline, CDR1 SGHDN and CDR2 FVKESK. CDR3 loop: CASSHLALTGRSYEQYF. CDR3 DNA: TGTGCCAGCAGCCACCTCGCTTTAACAGGGCGTTCCTACGAGCAGTACTTC.

This clone was found a few times. CDR3 in amino acids: CASSPWAERFTGELFF. The CDR3 DNA reads TGTGCCAGCAGCCCTTGGGCCGAACGATTCACCGGGGAGCTGTTTTTT. This chain connects TRBV9 to TRBJ2-2; D unclear. V was clipped by 4 bases and J by 4 bases, with 17 bases between them. The CDR3 runs 16 residues. Per the germline V gene, CDR1 is SGDLS and CDR2 is YYNGEE. The complete variable domain, with remaining parts taken from reference TRBV9 and TRBJ2-2, reads DSGVTQTPKHLITATGQRVTLRCSPRSGDLSVYWYQQSLDQGLQFLIQYYNGEERAKGNILERFSAQQFPDLHSELNLSSLELGDSALYFCASSPWAERFTGELFFGEGSRLTVL.

This sequence joins TRBV19 and TRBJ1-5, with a tentative D call TRBD1 (5 bases). CDR3 length: 15 amino acids. V lost 1 base and J 3 bases, leaving 10 bases between the germline ends. Germline loops: CDR1 LNHDA, CDR2 SQIVND (reference sequence). Written as DNA, the CDR3 is TGTGCCAGTAGTATAGCGGGGCAGTCCAATCAGCCCCAGCATTTT. Protein sequence: CASSIAGQSNQPQHF.

This chain uses TRBV27 with TRBJ2-1; 14 bases agree with TRBD2. The CDR3 runs 20 residues. With V trimmed by 4 bases and J by 3 bases, 14 bases remained unmatched. CDR1 is MNHEY, CDR2 SMNVEV, per germline (reference sequence). CDR3 loop: CASSSIMGTSGSNFYNEQFF. The CDR3 DNA is TGTGCCAGCAGTTCCATCATGGGGACTAGCGGGAGTAACTTCTACAATGAGCAGTTCTTC.

The chain is built from TRBV29-1 and TRBJ2-7; 7 nucleotides line up with TRBD1. CDR1 and CDR2 (germline): SQVTM, ANQGSEA. The ends lost 6 bases at V and 3 bases at J; junction bases unmatched: 8. The CDR3 extends over 13 amino acids. As DNA, the CDR3 is TGCAGCGTCAAACAGGGGTTTCTCTACGAGCAGTACTTC. It specifies CSVKQGFLYEQYF.

The V and J genes are TRBV28 and TRBJ2-5; TRBD2 is a possible D gene (6 bases). V lost 3 bases and J lost 4, with 9 bases in between. This CDR3 spans 13 amino acids. Germline V gives CDR1 MDHEN, CDR2 SYDVKM. The CDR3, as DNA: TGTGCCAGCAGTTTGACTAGTCCAGAGACCCAGTACTTC. As protein: CASSLTSPETQYF.

The chain joins TRBV2 to TRBJ2-2, with 7 bases lining up with TRBD1. Per the germline V gene, CDR1 is SNHLY and CDR2 is FYNNEI. The CDR3 runs to 15 residues. The V and J ends lost 5 bases and 3 bases, in that order; junction bases with no gene match: 6. CDR3 sequence (DNA): TGTGCCAGCAGTTTCGACAGGGTGCACACCGGGGAGCTGTTTTTT. Protein product: CASSFDRVHTGELFF.

V usage is TRBV24-1 and J usage is TRBJ1-1; D remains unclear. This CDR3 is 14 amino acids long. Deletions cut 4 bases from V and 1 base from J, with 9 bases between. The germline CDR1 and CDR2 sequences are KGHDR and SFDVKD. The DNA of the CDR3 is TGTGCCACCAGTGAACCCGACAAGAACACTGAAGCTTTCTTT. Amino acids: CATSEPDKNTEAFF.

This rearrangement joins TRBV19 to TRBJ2-3, with TRBD2 matching 8 bases. Germline-derived CDR1 and CDR2 are LNHDA and SQIVND (reference sequence). J lost 4 bases, V lost 5 bases, and 8 bases had no gene match. The CDR3 covers 15 residues. The DNA of the CDR3 is TGTGCCAGTAGTTCAAGCGGGAGCCCGCCAGATACGCAGTATTTT. Residues: CASSSSGSPPDTQYF.

This sequence joins TRBV10-3 and TRBJ2-3; 9 positions agree with TRBD1. This CDR3 comprises 16 residues. V was clipped by 0 bases and J by 2 bases; unmatched bases: 3. The germline V gene has CDR1 ENHRY and CDR2 SYGVKD. CDR3 loop: CAISESQQGATDTQYF. For the CDR3, the DNA is TGTGCCATCAGTGAGTCGCAACAGGGGGCCACAGATACGCAGTATTTT.

The DNA of the CDR3 is TGTGCCAGCAGCTTAGGCATGAACACTGAAGCTTTCTTT. Translating gives CASSLGMNTEAFF. The chain is built from TRBV7-2 and TRBJ1-1; D remains ambiguous. In germline, CDR1 is SGHTA, CDR2 FQGNSA. With 1 base removed from V and 0 bases from J, the gap between germline ends came to 3 bases. The CDR3 has 13 residues.

This chain joins TRBV5-6 and TRBJ1-6, with 10 bases matching TRBD1. The trim removed 3 bases at V and 5 bases at J, leaving 5 bases unmatched. The CDR3 extends over 16 amino acids. Germline V CDR1 and CDR2: SGHDT, YYEEEE. CDR3 residues: CASSWDRGENNSPLHF. CDR3 DNA sequence: TGTGCCAGCAGCTGGGACAGGGGAGAGAATAATTCACCCCTCCACTTT.

This clone has just one count. The chain recombines TRBV7-8 with TRBJ1-5, with D maybe TRBD1 (6 bases). Per the germline V gene, CDR1 is SGHVS and CDR2 is FQNEAQ. Trimming stripped 5 bases from V and 3 bases from J, with 14 bases between. The CDR3 is made up of 15 amino acids. This CDR3 is CASSPGDLTNQPQHF. The CDR3 DNA sequence: TGTGCCAGCAGCCCAGGGGATCTTACCAATCAGCCCCAGCATTTT.

The chain links TRBV28 to TRBJ2-6; tentatively, D is TRBD2 (6 bases). Trimming pared 6 bases from V and 0 bases from J, leaving 15 bases between. Per germline, CDR1 MDHEN and CDR2 SYDVKM. The CDR3 spans 17 residues. In DNA, the CDR3 is TGTGCCAGCAGGTTCGGGAGCGGCCCCTCTGGGGCCAACGTCCTGACTTTC. Protein sequence: CASRFGSGPSGANVLTF.